This TCR beta chain comes out of a study of T cell repertoires in cytomegalovirus infection. In the study overall: As its CMV epitopes, the study selected recently identified HLA-C-restricted and well-studied HLA-B-restricted targets. Matching HLA type, along with CMV infection, was indicated by public TCR beta signatures. Overall study results and limits: The ex vivo response was dominated by HLA-C-restricted CMV-specific TCR beta clonotypes. The study identified carriers of CMV plus the relevant HLA from cumulative public TCR beta family frequency.

The CDR3 is 15 residues long. V was pared by 10 bases and J by 0 bases, with 16 bases between. The germline V gene encodes CDR1 MNHEY and CDR2 SMNVEV (reference sequence). TCRdb re-analysed the reads in MiXCR, keeping a single row per CDR3 protein. The repertoire holds about 900,000 distinct CDR3 sequences, with roughly a third as singletons. This clonotype occurred a few times. Its antigen is currently unknown. The clonotype originates from a human donor in good health (CMV status not recorded). Some clones in this sample may be carry-over from other donors' samples. The sample in question was cultured CD8+ T cells from PBMCs, obtained from culture after CMV antigen stimulation. The chain carries TRBV27 and TRBJ2-1; D remains ambiguous. DNA of the CDR3: TGTGCCACTTCCCCAATCCCTTCCTCCTACAATGAGCAGTTCTTC. It codes for CATSPIPSSYNEQFF.